Listed here are 22 T cell receptor beta chains from one sample, sequenced in a study of blood T cell repertoires in COVID-19. TCRdb's copy holds only in-frame clones and misses some; the assay was immunoSEQ multiplex PCR. The sample has some 130,000 clones, over 75% seen once; the top ten hold 11%. Sequencing input: peripheral blood. The receptors were sampled from a man older than 75 with acute or convalescent COVID-19.

The genes are TRBV28 and TRBJ1-5, with 12 bases identical to TRBD1. The CDR3 length is 16 residues. Looked up from germline, CDR1 is MDHEN and CDR2 is SYDVKM. Trimming cost V 4 bases and J 7 bases; bases outside gene matches: 8. This CDR3 is CASSSPGTGGLQPQHF. The CDR3 DNA follows: TGTGCCAGCAGTTCCCCCGGGACAGGGGGCTTACAGCCCCAGCATTTT.

This clone was picked up one time. The genes are TRBV5-6 and TRBJ2-1, with 9 bases that match TRBD2. Germline trimming cut 3 bases from V and 0 bases from J; bases unmatched to any gene: 4. Germline CDR1 is SGHDT and CDR2 is YYEEEE. CDR3 length equals 16 residues. The chain's CDR3 is CASSSGGGGSYNEQFF. In DNA, the CDR3 is TGTGCCAGCAGCTCAGGCGGGGGGGGCTCCTACAATGAGCAGTTCTTC.

The chain uses TRBV7-2 and TRBJ1-4; D may be TRBD1 (5 bases). Germline CDR1 SGHTA, CDR2 FQGNSA. V was cut by 6 bases and J by 3 bases, with 14 bases left in between. This CDR3 is 15 amino acids long. This chain's CDR3 is CASRADRLPNEKLFF. Written as DNA, the CDR3 is TGTGCCAGCAGGGCTGACAGACTCCCTAATGAAAAACTGTTTTTT.

This clone was found a few times. The chain is built from TRBV7-3 and TRBJ2-1, with TRBD2 matching over 11 bases. The CDR3 has 19 residues. The V gene's germline CDR1 is SGHTA and CDR2 FQGTGA. Trimming at V came to 5 bases and at J to 5 bases, leaving 17 bases not matched to a gene. The CDR3 DNA follows: TGTGCCAGCAGCCACAGAGGAAAGTTAGCGGGAGGGAGGAACAATGAGCAGTTCTTC. This encodes CASSHRGKLAGGRNNEQFF.

This rearrangement joins TRBV7-9 to TRBJ1-2; D call uncertain. The CDR3 contains 13 residues. Looked up from germline, CDR1 is SEHNR and CDR2 is FQNEAQ (reference sequence). V dropped 5 bases and J dropped 7 bases, with 14 bases sitting between them. CDR3 residues: CASSHNEGGGYTF. DNA of the CDR3: TGTGCCAGCAGCCACAACGAGGGTGGTGGCTACACCTTC.

This clone was seen only a few times. This sequence joins TRBV2 and TRBJ2-7; a possible D gene is TRBD1 (6 bases). Germline assignment: CDR1 SNHLY and CDR2 FYNNEI. Trimming shortened V by 6 bases and J by 2 bases, and 11 bases separated the two germline ends. The CDR3 covers 13 residues. This CDR3 is CASRGAGPYEQYF. The CDR3 DNA sequence: TGTGCCAGCAGGGGGGCTGGGCCCTACGAGCAGTACTTC.

The V call is TRBV24-1, the J call TRBJ1-3; 11 nucleotides line up with TRBD1. CDR3 size: 18 residues. V trimming: 3 bases; J trimming: 0 bases; junction bases outside the gene matches: 6. Per the germline V gene, CDR1 is KGHDR and CDR2 is SFDVKD. The CDR3 protein is CATSDRDRGYSSGNTIYF. CDR3 nucleotides: TGTGCCACCAGTGATCGGGACAGGGGGTACAGCTCTGGAAACACCATATATTTT.

The rearrangement joins TRBV5-1 to TRBJ2-1; perhaps TRBD2 as D (6 bases). The CDR3 length is 15 residues. V was pared by 4 bases and J by 0 bases, with 11 bases between. CDR1 SGHRS and CDR2 YFSETQ come from the germline V gene. The CDR3 reads CASSKDGSSYNEQFF. CDR3 bases: TGCGCCAGCAGCAAGGACGGGAGCTCCTACAATGAGCAGTTCTTC.

The CDR3 region is CASSRGQEPEEAFF. The DNA for the CDR3 is TGTGCCAGCTCACGCGGACAGGAGCCAGAGGAAGCTTTCTTT. The V call is TRBV18, the J call TRBJ1-1, with 7 bases fitting TRBD1. The CDR3 runs 14 residues. J lost 8 bases, V lost 4 bases, and 10 bases had no gene match. Germline V gives CDR1 KGHSH, CDR2 LQKENI.

This clone has a single count. The CDR3: CASSKAGETQYF. CDR3 coding DNA: TGTGCCAGTAGTAAGGCAGGGGAGACCCAGTACTTC. This chain connects TRBV19 to TRBJ2-5; TRBD1 is a possible D gene (5 bases). CDR3 length: 12 amino acids. The V and J ends lost 4 bases and 5 bases respectively, with 8 bases between them. Germline CDR1 is LNHDA and CDR2 is SQIVND (reference sequence).

This clone was recorded once. The chain links TRBV7-9 to TRBJ1-5; D is ambiguous. The germline gives CDR1 SEHNR, CDR2 FQNEAQ (reference sequence). The CDR3 length is 15 residues. V lost 6 bases and J 5 bases, leaving 17 bases between the germline ends. In DNA form, the CDR3 reads TGTGCCAGCAGTTCTGAGCCCAACGGGGATCAGCCCCAGCATTTT. This encodes CASSSEPNGDQPQHF.

This chain connects TRBV5-1 to TRBJ1-4; D gene unclear. The CDR3 has 15 residues. Looked up from germline, CDR1 is SGHRS and CDR2 is YFSETQ. Deletions cut 4 bases from V and 8 bases from J, with 18 bases between. The CDR3 spells CASSAGGFGLEKLFF. In DNA form, the CDR3 reads TGCGCCAGCAGCGCTGGAGGGTTCGGCCTCGAAAAACTGTTTTTT.

This chain joins TRBV7-3 and TRBJ1-1, with D unresolved. CDR1 SGHTA and CDR2 FQGTGA come from the germline V gene. Between the trimmed V and J ends, which lost 4 bases and 4 bases, there was a span of 10 bases. This CDR3 has 13 amino acids. The DNA for the CDR3 is TGTGCCAGCAGCTCGAGGGCTTTCACTGAAGCTTTCTTT. Its translation: CASSSRAFTEAFF.

The V call is TRBV18, the J call TRBJ2-2; D is uncertain. Germline-derived CDR1 and CDR2 are KGHSH and LQKENI. Trimming stripped 2 bases from V and 0 bases from J, with 4 bases between. The CDR3 runs to 14 residues. In DNA form, the CDR3 reads TGTGCCAGCTCACCAGGGCCGAACACCGGGGAGCTGTTTTTT. Translating gives CASSPGPNTGELFF.

This chain uses TRBV7-3 with TRBJ2-2, with D possibly being TRBD2 (6 bases). CDR3 length: 13 amino acids. CDR1 and CDR2 from the germline V gene are SGHTA and FQGTGA. V was pared by 5 bases and J by 7 bases, with 11 bases between. DNA of the CDR3: TGTGCCAGCAGCGTTAGGGGAGGCGGGGAGCTGTTTTTT. Translation gives CASSVRGGGELFF.

The table lists this clone with a few counts. The rearrangement links TRBV29-1 to TRBJ2-1; 7 nucleotides align to TRBD2. Germline V gene data show CDR1 as SQVTM and CDR2 as ANQGSEA. The CDR3 runs 15 residues. J lost 10 bases, V lost 7 bases, and 19 bases had no gene match. CDR3 in DNA: TGCAGCGACCCGCTCGGGGGGACTCGGCCACGCGAGCAGTTCTTC. Encoded protein: CSDPLGGTRPREQFF.

The chain recombines TRBV5-5 with TRBJ1-2; no reliable D call. Germline CDR1 is SGHKS and CDR2 is YYEKEE (reference sequence). V was cut by 0 bases and J by 5 bases, with 11 bases left in between. The CDR3 sequence is 14 residues long. CDR3 loop: CASSLAGMSYGYTF. Written as DNA, the CDR3 is TGTGCCAGCAGCTTGGCAGGAATGAGTTATGGCTACACCTTC.

The genes are TRBV6-5 and TRBJ1-5; no reliable D call. Germline V gene sequence: CDR1 MNHEY, CDR2 SVGAGI. CDR3 length: 12 residues. V was trimmed by 6 bases and J by 7 bases, leaving 10 bases between them. CDR3 DNA sequence: TGTGCCAGCAGAACCGGTTTGCAGCCCCAGCATTTT. This encodes CASRTGLQPQHF.

In DNA form, the CDR3 reads TGTGCCAGCAGCACGACGACTACCCACGCCGGGGAGCTGTTTTTT. Translation gives CASSTTTTHAGELFF. J is TRBJ2-2 and V is TRBV9; possible D gene TRBD2, 5 bases. Germline CDR1 is SGDLS and CDR2 is YYNGEE. Trimming shortened V by 4 bases and J by 6 bases, and 16 bases separated the two germline ends. The CDR3 spans 15 residues.

This clone was detected once. J is TRBJ1-1 and V is TRBV12-5; a weak D match, TRBD1 (5 bases). Trimming cost V 1 base and J 1 base, with 16 bases left between them. Germline assignment: CDR1 LGHNT and CDR2 FRNRAP. CDR3 length: 17 amino acids. Here the CDR3 reads CASGLAPETDKNTEAFF. DNA of the CDR3: TGTGCTAGTGGTTTGGCCCCCGAGACAGACAAGAACACTGAAGCTTTCTTT. Full variable domain (outside the CDR3, taken from reference TRBV12-5 and TRBJ1-1): DARVTQTPRHKVTEMGQEVTMRCQPILGHNTVFWYRQTMMQGLELLAYFRNRAPLDDSGMPKDRFSAEMPDATLATLKIQPSEPRDSAVYFCASGLAPETDKNTEAFFGQGTRLTVV.

About this clone itself: One end of the junction varies from germline; a read error may be responsible. The V and J genes are TRBV7-7 and TRBJ2-3; D is unresolved. Germline CDR1 reads SSHAT; CDR2 reads FNYEAQ (reference sequence). This CDR3 region has 15 residues. The CDR3 is CASSIDWSSTDTQYF. CDR3 coding DNA: TGTGCTAGCAGCATTGACTGGTCCTCCACAGATACGCAGTATTTT.

The V gene is TRBV29-1, the J gene TRBJ2-2; 8 positions agree with TRBD1. Trimming took 2 bases from V and 1 from J; bases not matched to a gene: 9. From germline, CDR1 is SQVTM and CDR2 ANQGSEA. There are 17 residues in the CDR3. The CDR3 here is CSVEPQAGTGNTGELFF. As DNA, the CDR3 is TGCAGCGTTGAACCACAAGCCGGGACAGGGAACACCGGGGAGCTGTTTTTT.